Each of the 16 T cell receptor beta chains below was sequenced from the same sample in a study of CXCR3-negative and CXCR3-positive naive CD8 T cells. The authors prepared UMI-labeled TRB cDNA libraries by 5' RACE. TCRdb reanalyzed the 5' RACE reads and collapses them to one entry per CDR3 protein, without DNA. Its clone listing holds 92,000 or so distinct CDR3 sequences. Sequencing used naive CXCR3- CD8+ T cells from blood. As for subset: CD45RO-CCR7+CD27+CD95- naive CD8+ T cells lacking CXCR3 (TNR3-). The receptors derive from a human donor in good health. Some clones in this sample may be carry-over from other donors' samples.

V usage is TRBV30 and J usage is TRBJ2-2. Germline-derived CDR1 and CDR2 are GTSNPN and SVGIG (reference sequence). The CDR3 length is 12 residues. The CDR3 is CAWKVNTGELFF.

V usage is TRBV28 and J usage is TRBJ2-2. Germline CDR1 and CDR2: MDHEN and SYDVKM. There are 13 residues in the CDR3. CDR3 sequence reads: CASSLRSTGELFF.

The V and J genes are TRBV5-1 and TRBJ2-7; TCRdb returns TRBD1, unconfirmable since there is no DNA. Germline V CDR1 and CDR2: SGHRS, YFSETQ. This CDR3 has 14 amino acids. The CDR3 here is CASSLASGGYEQYF.

The V gene is TRBV7-9, the J gene TRBJ2-7; TCRdb proposes TRBD1, but this gene call is untestable without DNA. The CDR3 has 16 residues. Germline V gene sequence: CDR1 SEHNR, CDR2 FQNEAQ (reference sequence). CDR3 region: CASSLYPGTGGYEQYF.

This sequence joins TRBV13 and TRBJ2-7. This CDR3 has 14 amino acids. Germline assignment: CDR1 PRHDT and CDR2 FYEKMQ (reference sequence). CDR3 residues: CASSFGQSLYEQYF.

The CDR3 loop is CSARDRSEVQPQHF. The chain carries TRBV20-1 and TRBJ1-5. This CDR3 has 14 amino acids. Germline CDR1 reads DFQATT; CDR2 reads SNEGSKA (reference sequence).

The chain carries TRBV7-9 and TRBJ1-2; the TRBD1 assignment by TCRdb is unverifiable without DNA. Germline V gene data show CDR1 as SEHNR and CDR2 as FQNEAQ (reference sequence). The CDR3 consists of 18 residues. The CDR3 sequence is CASSLTSGAAGSNYGYTF.

CDR3: CASSLGAARAEQFF. The chain links TRBV7-6 to TRBJ2-1. The germline gives CDR1 SGHVS, CDR2 FNYEAQ. The CDR3 extends over 14 amino acids.

The V and J genes are TRBV29-1 and TRBJ2-7; TCRdb picks TRBD1, but there is no DNA to check that call. The CDR3 contains 13 residues. CDR1 and CDR2 (germline): SQVTM, ANQGSEA. The CDR3 protein is CSVSGGLGYEQYF.

Here the CDR3 reads CASSSGPQETQYF. The V call is TRBV5-6, the J call TRBJ2-5; with no DNA, the TCRdb D assignment of TRBD2 cannot be verified. The CDR3 sequence is 13 residues long. Germline lookup yields CDR1 SGHDT and CDR2 YYEEEE. The full variable domain, completed using reference TRBV5-6 and TRBJ2-5, is DAGVTQSPTHLIKTRGQQVTLRCSPKSGHDTVSWYQQALGQGPQFIFQYYEEEERQRGNFPDRFSGHQFPNYSSELNVNALLLGDSALYLCASSSGPQETQYFGPGTRLLVL.

This chain uses TRBV20-1 with TRBJ1-5; there is no DNA to check the TCRdb D call of TRBD1. The CDR3 is 15 amino acids. The germline V gene encodes CDR1 DFQATT and CDR2 SNEGSKA (reference sequence). The CDR3 reads CSAREMTTGYQPQYF.

This chain links TRBV15 with TRBJ2-5; TCRdb proposes TRBD1, but this gene call is untestable without DNA. CDR3 length: 14 amino acids. CDR1 and CDR2 from the germline V gene are LNHNV and YYDKDF (reference sequence). CDR3 amino acids: CATSPRTGRETQYF.

The rearrangement links TRBV9 to TRBJ2-1; absent DNA, TCRdb's TRBD1 call cannot be checked. The CDR3 is made up of 17 amino acids. CDR1 is SGDLS, CDR2 YYNGEE, per germline. This CDR3 is CASSPAMTAEFDNEQFF.

This chain links TRBV7-9 with TRBJ2-1; the TCRdb D gene call, TRBD1, has no DNA to confirm it. Germline-derived CDR1 and CDR2 are SEHNR and FQNEAQ (reference sequence). The CDR3 loop spans 15 amino acids. The CDR3 spells CASSRGTGAYNEQFF.

V gene TRBV30 combines with J gene TRBJ1-1. In germline, CDR1 is GTSNPN, CDR2 SVGIG (reference sequence). The CDR3 runs to 13 residues. CDR3 loop: CAWNGPPDTEAFF.

The rearrangement joins TRBV7-9 to TRBJ2-7; the D gene TCRdb calls, TRBD1, cannot be checked with no DNA. The length of the CDR3 is 14 residues. Germline-derived CDR1 and CDR2 are SEHNR and FQNEAQ (reference sequence). The CDR3 loop reads CASSSGAGSYEQYF. Combining the CDR3 with reference TRBV7-9 and TRBJ2-7 gives the whole variable domain DTGVSQNPRHKITKRGQNVTFRCDPISEHNRLYWYRQTLGQGPEFLTYFQNEAQLEKSRLLSDRFSAERPKGSFSTLEIQRTEQGDSAMYLCASSSGAGSYEQYFGPGTRLTVT.